One sample yielded the 14 T cell receptor beta chains listed below, sequenced in a study of CXCR3-negative and CXCR3-positive naive CD8 T cells. The study made its TRB cDNA libraries by 5' RACE, adding UMI labels. TCRdb re-called the 5' RACE reads; one entry per CDR3 protein, DNA not given. Listed are over 45,000 distinct CDR3 sequences; roughly 0.42% falls within the top ten. The sequencing input was naive CXCR3- CD8+ T cells from blood. Subset: CD45RO-CCR7+CD27+CD95- naive CD8+ T cells lacking CXCR3 (TNR3-). These receptors originate from a human donor in good health. Some clones in this sample may be carry-over from other donors' samples.

The chain combines TRBV21-1 with TRBJ1-5; TCRdb designates TRBD1, a call that cannot be tested without DNA. TRBV21-1 is assigned pseudogene status. The length of the CDR3 is 19 residues. This chain's CDR3 is CASSKVTDRHISSNQPQHF.

V and J are TRBV6-4 and TRBJ1-2; with no DNA, the TCRdb D assignment of TRBD1 cannot be verified. Germline CDR1 and CDR2: MRHNA and SNTAGT. The length of the CDR3 is 14 residues. The chain's CDR3 is CASSDSPGSYGYTF.

The gene calls are TRBV12-2 and TRBJ2-7; TCRdb outputs TRBD2, but without DNA this stays unchecked. TRBV12-2 is labeled a pseudogene. The CDR3 loop spans 18 amino acids. CDR3 residues: CASRLDRHAAPGSDEQYF.

V gene TRBV27 combines with J gene TRBJ2-1; absent DNA, TCRdb's TRBD2 call cannot be checked. This CDR3 comprises 14 residues. The germline CDR1 and CDR2 sequences are MNHEY and SMNVEV (reference sequence). CDR3 protein: CASSPPTPTSEQFF.

The gene calls are TRBV6-2 or TRBV6-3 and TRBJ2-1. This CDR3 spans 13 amino acids. CDR1 and CDR2 (germline): MNHEY, SVGEGT. The CDR3 loop is CASSTEEHNEQFF.

The J gene is TRBJ2-7, the V gene TRBV12-3 or TRBV12-4; TCRdb indicates TRBD1, and absent DNA this call remains unverified. The CDR3 runs to 13 residues. CDR3 sequence reads: CASKGTGQYEQYF.

The chain links TRBV10-3 to TRBJ1-5. The germline V gene encodes CDR1 ENHRY and CDR2 SYGVKD. The CDR3 consists of 13 residues. CDR3 in amino acids: CAISESSNQPQHF.

The rearrangement joins TRBV7-6 to TRBJ1-5. This CDR3 comprises 13 residues. Germline lookup yields CDR1 SGHVS and CDR2 FNYEAQ. The CDR3 region is CARSLAIHQPQHF.

The chain has TRBV7-8 and TRBJ2-5; without DNA, the TCRdb call of TRBD2 cannot be checked. Germline CDR1 reads SGHVS; CDR2 reads FQNEAQ. This CDR3 is 16 amino acids long. The CDR3 loop reads CASSLALGTVQETQYF.

The J gene is TRBJ2-5, the V gene TRBV29-1; TCRdb reports TRBD1, a call that lacks DNA to check it against. The V gene's germline CDR1 is SQVTM and CDR2 ANQGSEA. The CDR3 sequence is 15 residues long. The CDR3: CSVETTGIGQETQYF.

The chain has TRBV20-1 and TRBJ2-3; checking the TCRdb D call of TRBD2 is not possible without DNA. Germline CDR1 and CDR2: DFQATT and SNEGSKA (reference sequence). The CDR3 loop spans 15 amino acids. CDR3 residues: CSDTGTTSSTDTQYF.

The rearrangement joins TRBV7-9 to TRBJ2-1; checking the TCRdb D call of TRBD2 is not possible without DNA. This CDR3 has 13 residues. Germline CDR1 is SEHNR and CDR2 is FQNEAQ (reference sequence). CDR3 in amino acids: CASSQASSNEQFF.

J is TRBJ2-1 and V is TRBV7-9. The germline CDR1 and CDR2 sequences are SEHNR and FQNEAQ (reference sequence). The CDR3 extends over 11 amino acids. This CDR3 reads CASSLEDEQFF.

The rearrangement links TRBV7-9 to TRBJ1-1; no DNA is available, so the TRBD1 call from TCRdb remains unchecked. Germline assignment: CDR1 SEHNR and CDR2 FQNEAQ (reference sequence). This CDR3 has 17 amino acids. The CDR3 loop reads CASSFLPGTEMNTEAFF.